Listed below are T cell receptor beta chains from one sample, sequenced in a study of early T cells in non-severe SARS-CoV-2 infection. TCRdb recomputed calls from the 5' RACE reads with MiXCR, one row per CDR3 protein. Of 74,000 or so distinct CDR3 sequences in the sample, under 14% were seen once. The sample consisted of whole blood. The receptors stem from an adult who was a healthcare worker with PCR-confirmed SARS-CoV-2 infection or an uninfected control (not recorded which). Each CDR3 is given with its conserved first and last residue. A D gene is named only where the DNA matches it firmly. Rows may omit the clone size; those that give it use once, few, many or a size class.

clone size: many; V gene: TRBV5-4; D gene: TRBD2; J gene: TRBJ2-2; CDR3 protein: CASSRGLAANTGELFF; CDR3 DNA: TGTGCCAGCAGCAGGGGACTAGCGGCGAACACCGGGGAGCTGTTTTTT
clone size: few; V gene: TRBV12-3/TRBV12-4; D gene: .; J gene: TRBJ1-2; CDR3 protein: CASSFLGTENLYGYTF; CDR3 DNA: TGTGCCAGCAGTTTCCTGGGCACAGAGAATCTCTATGGCTACACCTTC
clone size: .; V gene: TRBV30; D gene: TRBD1; J gene: TRBJ2-4; CDR3 protein: CACRQGADIQYF; CDR3 DNA: TGTGCCTGTCGACAGGGGGCGGACATTCAGTACTTC
clone size: few; V gene: TRBV13; D gene: TRBD2; J gene: TRBJ2-1; CDR3 protein: CASSGPGGTDGNEQFF; CDR3 DNA: TGTGCCAGCAGCGGACCCGGGGGGACTGATGGGAATGAGCAGTTCTTC
clone size: many; V gene: TRBV24-1; D gene: .; J gene: TRBJ2-1; CDR3 protein: CATSDLSPNEQFF; CDR3 DNA: TGTGCCACCAGTGATTTGTCGCCTAATGAGCAGTTCTTC
clone size: few; V gene: TRBV15; D gene: .; J gene: TRBJ2-5; CDR3 protein: CATSREGVVVPATQYF; CDR3 DNA: TGTGCCACCAGCAGAGAGGGTGTGGTAGTTCCCGCGACCCAGTACTTC
clone size: few; V gene: TRBV5-1; D gene: .; J gene: TRBJ2-5; CDR3 protein: CASSRASQETQYF; CDR3 DNA: TGCGCCAGTTCTCGGGCCTCCCAAGAGACCCAGTACTTC
clone size: few; V gene: TRBV18; D gene: .; J gene: TRBJ1-1; CDR3 protein: CASSPWTGTGTEAFF; CDR3 DNA: TGTGCCAGCTCACCCTGGACGGGAACGGGCACTGAAGCTTTCTTT
clone size: few; V gene: TRBV6-1; D gene: .; J gene: TRBJ2-3; CDR3 protein: CAGGGTAHTDTQYF; CDR3 DNA: TGTGCCGGCGGAGGGACAGCTCACACAGATACGCAGTATTTT
clone size: many; V gene: TRBV6-1; D gene: TRBD1; J gene: TRBJ2-3; CDR3 protein: CASSNKDRVADTQYF; CDR3 DNA: TGTGCCAGCAGTAATAAGGACAGGGTGGCAGATACGCAGTATTTT
clone size: .; V gene: TRBV30; D gene: .; J gene: TRBJ1-1; CDR3 protein: CAWSKSLNTEAFF; CDR3 DNA: TGTGCCTGGAGTAAGAGCCTGAACACTGAAGCTTTCTTT
clone size: .; V gene: TRBV7-6; D gene: TRBD2; J gene: TRBJ2-1; CDR3 protein: CASANGLAVGNEQFF; CDR3 DNA: TGTGCCAGCGCAAATGGACTAGCGGTCGGTAATGAGCAGTTCTTC
clone size: many; V gene: TRBV27; D gene: TRBD1; J gene: TRBJ2-1; CDR3 protein: CASRDRGNEQFF; CDR3 DNA: TGTGCCAGTAGGGACAGGGGTAATGAGCAGTTCTTC